This passage covers 24 T cell receptor beta chains from one sample sequenced in a study of blood T cell repertoires in COVID-19. Data came from immunoSEQ multiplex PCR; TCRdb stores just in-frame clones and leaves some out. The data contain around 220,000 clones, around four fifths of them singletons. What was sequenced was peripheral blood. These receptors originate from a man aged 30-40 years with active or convalescent COVID-19.

The chain has TRBV29-1 and TRBJ2-2; a possible D gene is TRBD2 (5 bases). The germline CDR1 and CDR2 sequences are SQVTM and ANQGSEA. The CDR3 has 12 amino acids. Deletions cut 7 bases from V and 4 bases from J, with 10 bases between. In nucleotides, the CDR3 is TGCAGCGGCCAAGGAGGCACCGGGGAGCTGTTTTTT. Residues: CSGQGGTGELFF.

The genes are TRBV15 and TRBJ1-3, with TRBD1 as a possible D gene (6 bases). The V end lost 5 bases, the J end lost 4 bases, and 15 bases lay between the germline ends. The length of the CDR3 is 15 residues. Germline V lookup: CDR1 LNHNV, CDR2 YYDKDF (reference sequence). CDR3 bases: TGTGCCACCAGCCGCCCCGGGACACAGGGAAACACCATATATTTT. It codes for CATSRPGTQGNTIYF. Drawing the rest from reference TRBV15 and TRBJ1-3, the complete variable domain is DAMVIQNPRYQVTQFGKPVTLSCSQTLNHNVMYWYQQKSSQAPKLLFHYYDKDFNNEADTPDNFQSRRPNTSFCFLDIRSPGLGDTAMYLCATSRPGTQGNTIYFGEGSWLTVV.

The CDR3 coding sequence is TGTGCCAGCAGGGACAGGGGAGCTGGAAACACCATATATTTT. Translated: CASRDRGAGNTIYF. This chain connects TRBV3-1 (or the pseudogene TRBV3-2) to TRBJ1-3, with TRBD1 matching 9 bases. The CDR3 runs 14 residues. With 6 bases clipped from V and 2 bases from J, the junction kept 2 bases outside the gene matches. Germline V gene data show CDR1 as LGHDT and CDR2 as YNNKEL (reference sequence).

This chain uses TRBV27 with TRBJ2-1, with unresolved D. The germline V and J ends were trimmed by 4 bases and 0 bases, with 4 bases remaining between them. The CDR3 sequence is 13 residues long. From germline, CDR1 is MNHEY and CDR2 SMNVEV (reference sequence). CDR3 in DNA: TGTGCCAGCAGTTACAGCTCCTACAATGAGCAGTTCTTC. It yields the protein CASSYSSYNEQFF.

This chain links TRBV10-3 with TRBJ1-2; D gene uncertain. The V gene lost 0 bases and the J gene lost 7 bases, with 18 bases spanning the gap. Germline CDR1 is ENHRY and CDR2 is SYGVKD. CDR3 size: 16 residues. The CDR3 bases are TGTGCCATCAGTGAGTCGACTGAACATTTAAACGGTGGCTACACCTTC. Amino acids: CAISESTEHLNGGYTF.

CDR3 bases: TGTGCCAGCAGCGGGACACCATATAATTCACCCCTCCACTTT. Its protein product is CASSGTPYNSPLHF. The V and J genes are TRBV28 and TRBJ1-6, with TRBD1 as a possible D gene (6 bases). The CDR3 totals 14 residues. Germline V gene sequence: CDR1 MDHEN, CDR2 SYDVKM. V gave up 6 bases and J gave up 4 bases, with 10 bases separating them.

The chain is built from TRBV5-6 and TRBJ2-1, with TRBD2 identical over 8 bases. Germline-derived CDR1 and CDR2 are SGHDT and YYEEEE. V lost 7 bases and J lost 5; bases outside the gene matches: 8. There are 14 residues in the CDR3. Here the CDR3 DNA reads TGTGCCAGCTCCCGGGAGGGCCTCAACAATGAGCAGTTCTTC. Protein: CASSREGLNNEQFF.

V and J are TRBV2 and TRBJ2-1, with 7 nucleotides matching TRBD1. CDR1 and CDR2 from the germline V gene are SNHLY and FYNNEI. After removal of 7 bases from V and 3 bases from J, the junction contained 9 bases not matched to a gene. The length of the CDR3 is 15 residues. CDR3 protein: CASTPGQLFYNEQFF. CDR3 sequence (DNA): TGTGCCAGCACCCCGGGACAGCTCTTCTACAATGAGCAGTTCTTC.

The CDR3, as DNA: TGTGCCAGTAGTATCGGACAGGACTATATGAACACTGAAGCTTTCTTT. This sequence encodes CASSIGQDYMNTEAFF. The chain employs TRBV19 and TRBJ1-1; 7 bases match TRBD1. This CDR3 has 16 amino acids. V trimming: 3 bases; J trimming: 0 bases; junction bases outside the gene matches: 7. CDR1 and CDR2 from the germline V gene are LNHDA and SQIVND (reference sequence).

This clone was recorded a few times. The chain carries TRBV2 and TRBJ2-2; 13 bases are shared with TRBD2. Germline trimming cut 7 bases from V and 2 bases from J; bases unmatched to any gene: 4. The length of the CDR3 is 16 residues. Germline values: CDR1 SNHLY, CDR2 FYNNEI. CDR3: CASTGTSGANTGELFF. The CDR3 DNA reads TGTGCCAGCACTGGGACTAGCGGGGCCAACACCGGGGAGCTGTTTTTT.

The chain is built from TRBV9 and TRBJ2-5; 10 bases agree with TRBD2. From germline, CDR1 is SGDLS and CDR2 YYNGEE. This CDR3 has 15 residues. V trimming: 0 bases; J trimming: 4 bases; junction bases outside the gene matches: 3. This CDR3 reads CASSVAAGGRETQYF. The DNA of the CDR3 is TGTGCCAGCAGCGTAGCAGCGGGGGGGAGAGAGACCCAGTACTTC.

The J gene is TRBJ2-2, the V gene TRBV20-1, with a possible D match to TRBD2 (6 bases). CDR3 length: 11 amino acids. V was pared by 5 bases and J by 7 bases, with 8 bases between. The V gene's germline CDR1 is DFQATT and CDR2 SNEGSKA (reference sequence). CDR3 in amino acids: CSAGGGGELFF. The CDR3 DNA follows: TGCAGTGCTGGGGGAGGCGGGGAGCTGTTTTTT.

This chain uses TRBV4-1 with TRBJ1-5, with 8 bases identical to TRBD1. V was pared by 3 bases and J by 3 bases, with 7 bases of the junction left unmatched. The CDR3 totals 16 residues. Germline V gives CDR1 MGHRA, CDR2 YSYEKL. The DNA of the CDR3 is TGCGCCAGCAGCCATGAGGGACAGGTGGTCAATCAGCCCCAGCATTTT. Translated, it gives CASSHEGQVVNQPQHF.

The chain combines TRBV29-1 with TRBJ2-7; 7 nucleotides agree with TRBD1. Germline V CDR1 and CDR2: SQVTM, ANQGSEA. This CDR3 has 13 amino acids. After removal of 6 bases from V and 2 bases from J, the junction contained 7 bases not matched to a gene. The chain's CDR3 is CSVRGRVTYEQYF. Here the CDR3 DNA reads TGCAGCGTCAGGGGGAGAGTAACCTACGAGCAGTACTTC.

The chain uses TRBV5-8 and TRBJ2-3, with 11 positions matching TRBD2. V shed 4 bases and J 2 bases; nucleotides not matched to a gene: 3. This CDR3 contains 15 residues. The germline V gene encodes CDR1 SGHTS and CDR2 YDEGEE. The CDR3 nucleotides are TGTGCCAGCAGCATGGGACTAGCGGACACAGATACGCAGTATTTT. The encoded protein is CASSMGLADTDTQYF.

The CDR3 loop is CASSSGTGPRTEAFF. The DNA of the CDR3 is TGTGCCAGCAGCTCAGGGACAGGCCCGCGCACTGAAGCTTTCTTT. The chain recombines TRBV5-4 with TRBJ1-1, with 8 bases lining up with TRBD1. Germline CDR1 is SGHNT and CDR2 is YYREEE (reference sequence). J was trimmed by 4 bases and V by 3 bases; bases with no gene match: 8. The CDR3 consists of 15 residues.

The CDR3, as DNA: TGTGCCAGCAGCTTAGCGTCATCGCGGAATGAGCAGTTCTTC. This codes for CASSLASSRNEQFF. The chain has TRBV7-2 and TRBJ2-1; D remains ambiguous. V was trimmed by 0 bases and J by 7 bases, leaving 10 bases between them. The CDR3 loop spans 14 amino acids. CDR1 is SGHTA and CDR2 is FQGNSA in the germline V gene.

The chain links TRBV5-4 to TRBJ2-7; 8 bases fit TRBD2. The CDR3 loop spans 15 amino acids. Germline lookup yields CDR1 SGHNT and CDR2 YYREEE (reference sequence). J gave up 0 bases and V 2 bases, and 4 bases lay outside the gene matches. CDR3 amino acids: CASSFGGGSSYEQYF. CDR3 DNA sequence: TGTGCCAGCAGCTTTGGCGGGGGGAGCTCCTACGAGCAGTACTTC.

The gene calls are TRBV19 and TRBJ1-5; 12 bases match TRBD1. CDR3 size: 17 residues. Germline CDR1 is LNHDA and CDR2 is SQIVND (reference sequence). J lost 6 bases, V lost 1 base, and 7 bases had no gene match. The CDR3: CASSIGGTGGLGQPQHF. As DNA, the CDR3 is TGTGCCAGTAGTATAGGAGGGACAGGGGGCTTGGGTCAGCCCCAGCATTTT.

The J gene is TRBJ1-2, the V gene TRBV5-6; 9 bases align to TRBD1. The junction had 8 bases not matched to a gene; V was cut back by 6 bases and J by 2 bases. Germline V CDR1 and CDR2: SGHDT, YYEEEE. The CDR3 is 15 amino acids. The CDR3 DNA is TGTGCCAGCACCGGGACAGGGACCTTAAACTATGGCTACACCTTC. Translated, it gives CASTGTGTLNYGYTF. The full variable domain, completed using reference TRBV5-6 and TRBJ1-2, is DAGVTQSPTHLIKTRGQQVTLRCSPKSGHDTVSWYQQALGQGPQFIFQYYEEEERQRGNFPDRFSGHQFPNYSSELNVNALLLGDSALYLCASTGTGTLNYGYTFGSGTRLTVV.

The rearrangement uses TRBV5-1 and TRBJ1-2, with D unclear. The V gene lost 4 bases and the J gene lost 2 bases, with 21 bases spanning the gap. Germline V CDR1 and CDR2: SGHRS, YFSETQ. There are 17 residues in the CDR3. CDR3: CASSEVQRAEKNYGYTF. The CDR3, as DNA: TGCGCCAGCAGCGAGGTTCAGAGAGCAGAGAAAAACTATGGCTACACCTTC. Filled out from reference TRBV5-1 and TRBJ1-2, the complete variable domain reads KAGVTQTPRYLIKTRGQQVTLSCSPISGHRSVSWYQQTPGQGLQFLFEYFSETQRNKGNFPGRFSGRQFSNSRSEMNVSTLELGDSALYLCASSEVQRAEKNYGYTFGSGTRLTVV.

This sequence joins TRBV28 and TRBJ2-1; 7 nucleotides agree with TRBD1. CDR3 length: 15 amino acids. The V gene's germline CDR1 is MDHEN and CDR2 SYDVKM. Trimming removed 5 bases from V and 3 bases from J; junction bases left unmatched: 7. The CDR3 nucleotides read TGTGCCAGCAGTAGCTCCGGACAGGTCTACAATGAGCAGTTCTTC. It specifies CASSSSGQVYNEQFF.

The CDR3 DNA sequence: TGCGCCAGCAGCCAAGAATTTGGGGGCGCGTACACTGAAGCTTTCTTT. Translated: CASSQEFGGAYTEAFF. J is TRBJ1-1 and V is TRBV4-3; weak D call: TRBD1 (6 bases). Trimming shortened V by 0 bases and J by 3 bases, and 14 bases separated the two germline ends. Germline V CDR1 and CDR2: LGHNA, YSLEER. The CDR3 is 16 residues long.

The gene calls are TRBV2 and TRBJ1-1; no definite D call. Between the trimmed V and J ends, which lost 6 bases and 2 bases, there was a span of 10 bases. The CDR3 loop spans 13 amino acids. CDR1 SNHLY and CDR2 FYNNEI come from the germline V gene. The CDR3 DNA sequence: TGTGCCAGCAGCACAGACACAAACACTGAAGCTTTCTTT. This gives the protein CASSTDTNTEAFF.